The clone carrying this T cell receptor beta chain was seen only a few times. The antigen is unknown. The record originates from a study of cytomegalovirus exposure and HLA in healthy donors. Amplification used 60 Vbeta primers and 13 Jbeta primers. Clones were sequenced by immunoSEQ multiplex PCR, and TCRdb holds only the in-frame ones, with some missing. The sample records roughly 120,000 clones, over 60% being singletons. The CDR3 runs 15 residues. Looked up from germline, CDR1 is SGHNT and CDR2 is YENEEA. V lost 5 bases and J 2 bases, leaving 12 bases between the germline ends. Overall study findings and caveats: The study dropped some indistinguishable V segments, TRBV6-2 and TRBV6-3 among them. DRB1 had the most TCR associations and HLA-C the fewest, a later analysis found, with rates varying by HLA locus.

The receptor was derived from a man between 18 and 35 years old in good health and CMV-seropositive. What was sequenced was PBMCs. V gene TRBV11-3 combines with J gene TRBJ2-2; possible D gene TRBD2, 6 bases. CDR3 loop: CASSRPAGNTGELFF. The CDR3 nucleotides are TGTGCCAGCAGCCGACCGGCGGGAAACACCGGGGAGCTGTTTTTT.